Reported below is one TCR beta chain. Its antigen remains unidentified. This entry is derived from a study of OX40 agonist ivuxolimab in advanced cancers. Study-level information: Under the entry rules, prior anti-PD-1, anti-PD-L1 or anti-CTLA-4 therapy was allowed, and about 38% had some. Overall study findings and caveats: In the expanded peripheral T cells, antigen specificity was never determined. Both blood CD4+ and CD8+ T cells showed clonal growth by week 6 at 0.1 to 3.0 mg/kg.

Germline loops: CDR1 MNHNY, CDR2 SVGAGI (reference sequence). V was pared by 7 bases and J by 12 bases, with 19 bases between. This CDR3 spans 14 amino acids. Some clones are missing from TCRdb's copy, which holds only in-frame ones; the method was immunoSEQ multiplex PCR. The data contain around 97,000 clones, roughly 80% of them singletons. The sequencing used CD4+ or CD8+ T cells sorted from blood, collected in a trial of the OX40 agonist ivuxolimab. The chain links TRBV6-6 to TRBJ1-6; possible D gene TRBD1, 6 bases. The TCR was taken from an adult with an advanced solid tumor such as melanoma, head and neck, liver or kidney cancer. CDR3 nucleotides: TGTGCCAGCATGCGGGGGCAGGGAAGTGAACCCCTCCACTTT. Translating it yields CASMRGQGSEPLHF.